Sequencing of this T cell receptor beta chain was carried out in a study of blood T cell repertoires in COVID-19. Study-wide context: Collection of acute and convalescent COVID-19 samples took place in the United States, Italy and Spain. PBMCs, B-cell-depleted T cells, or T cells provided the cDNA or gDNA that made up the material.

Germline CDR1 reads GTSNPN; CDR2 reads SVGIG (reference sequence). This CDR3 comprises 13 residues. With 2 bases removed from V and 10 bases from J, the gap between germline ends came to 16 bases. Data came from immunoSEQ multiplex PCR; TCRdb stores just in-frame clones and leaves some out. The sample has 470,000 or so clones, around nine tenths seen once. Sequencing was performed on peripheral blood. This TCR came from a woman in her 30s with acute or convalescent COVID-19. This chain joins TRBV30 and TRBJ2-3, with D maybe TRBD2 (6 bases). CDR3 DNA: TGTGCCTGGAGTCCACCCGCGGGAATAGCGCAGTATTTT. Protein product: CAWSPPAGIAQYF.